Listed here are 23 T cell receptor beta chains from one sample, sequenced in a study of blood T cell repertoires in COVID-19. Libraries were prepared by immunoSEQ multiplex PCR; TCRdb keeps only in-frame clonotypes and omits some of them. The data show roughly 90,000 clones, 80% to 85% seen once. Sequenced sample: peripheral blood. These receptors were obtained from a woman of 80 years or more with active or convalescent COVID-19.

This clone was seen only a few times. J is TRBJ1-1 and V is TRBV2, with D possibly TRBD1 on 5 matching bases. The germline CDR1 and CDR2 sequences are SNHLY and FYNNEI. V was cut by 7 bases and J by 4 bases, with 13 bases left in between. CDR3 size: 13 residues. CDR3 region: CASMGGWSTEAFF. CDR3 DNA: TGTGCCAGCATGGGGGGATGGAGCACTGAAGCTTTCTTT.

The chain employs TRBV6-5 and TRBJ1-1, with a possible D match to TRBD1 (5 bases). The germline V gene encodes CDR1 MNHEY and CDR2 SVGAGI. The CDR3 has 14 residues. V lost 4 bases to trimming and J lost 1 base, with 10 bases between them. The CDR3 region is CASSSGLENTEAFF. CDR3 in DNA: TGTGCCAGCAGTTCAGGGTTGGAGAACACTGAAGCTTTCTTT.

This clone was recorded only once. The V gene is TRBV5-6, the J gene TRBJ1-5, with a weak D call TRBD1 (5 bases). This CDR3 has 13 residues. In germline, CDR1 is SGHDT, CDR2 YYEEEE. Between the trimmed V and J ends, which lost 2 bases and 4 bases, there was a span of 7 bases. The CDR3 loop is CASSFGGNQPQHF. For the CDR3, the DNA is TGTGCCAGCAGCTTCGGGGGAAATCAGCCCCAGCATTTT.

The chain is built from TRBV19 and TRBJ1-5, with 7 bases fitting TRBD1. The germline gives CDR1 LNHDA, CDR2 SQIVND (reference sequence). Trimming took 3 bases from V and 8 from J; bases not matched to a gene: 7. The CDR3 has 14 amino acids. CDR3 coding DNA: TGTGCCAGTAGTATTGAGGGGGCCCCGGAGCCCCAGCATTTT. Amino acid sequence: CASSIEGAPEPQHF.

This clone is a singleton in its sample. The V gene is TRBV28, the J gene TRBJ1-2; D remains unclear. Germline CDR1 and CDR2: MDHEN and SYDVKM. V shed 5 bases and J shed 3 bases, with 7 bases lying between them. CDR3 length: 12 residues. The CDR3 sequence is CASSLEYYGYTF. CDR3 bases: TGTGCCAGCAGTCTGGAGTACTATGGCTACACCTTC.

In this sample, this clone turned up a few times. Different DNA sequences within this sample yield the same CDR3. This chain links TRBV12-3 or TRBV12-4 with TRBJ2-3, with TRBD2 matching 11 bases. CDR3 length: 13 amino acids. J lost 3 bases, V lost 8 bases, and 1 base had no gene match. The CDR3 sequence is CASGTSGTDTQYF. The CDR3, as DNA: TGTGCCAGCGGGACTAGCGGTACAGATACGCAGTATTTT.

The table lists this clone with a few counts. V and J are TRBV4-1 and TRBJ1-5, with D unclear. CDR1 MGHRA and CDR2 YSYEKL come from the germline V gene. The CDR3 covers 14 residues. Trimming left V 3 bases short and J 0 bases short, with 6 bases between. The CDR3 sequence: CASSHDFSNQPQHF. CDR3 sequence (DNA): TGCGCCAGCAGCCACGACTTTAGCAATCAGCCCCAGCATTTT.

This clone has just one count. V is TRBV30 and J is TRBJ1-1; D unresolved. Germline V gene lookup returns CDR1 GTSNPN and CDR2 SVGIG (reference sequence). The CDR3 has 14 amino acids. Trimming removed 3 bases at V and 9 bases at J, with 20 bases between. CDR3 DNA sequence: TGTGCCTGGAGCATGGAGGGCGCTTCGCCTAAAGCTTTCTTT. This gives the protein CAWSMEGASPKAFF.

The chain combines TRBV28 with TRBJ2-6; D gene unclear. Per germline, CDR1 MDHEN and CDR2 SYDVKM. CDR3 length equals 15 residues. The germline V and J ends were trimmed by 3 bases and 4 bases, with 10 bases remaining between them. Here the CDR3 reads CASSFSSEGANVLTF. The DNA of the CDR3 is TGTGCCAGCAGTTTTAGTTCCGAGGGGGCCAACGTCCTGACTTTC.

This clone has just a few counts. This sequence joins TRBV19 and TRBJ2-2; D is unresolved. V lost 4 bases, J lost 1 base, and 10 bases lay in between. CDR1 and CDR2 (germline): LNHDA, SQIVND (reference sequence). This CDR3 comprises 15 residues. The CDR3 is CASSRGVGNTGELFF. Here the CDR3 DNA reads TGTGCCAGTAGTAGAGGTGTGGGGAACACCGGGGAGCTGTTTTTT.

This clone occurred once. The chain uses TRBV28 and TRBJ1-2, with a possible D match to TRBD1 (5 bases). The CDR3 is 11 residues long. From germline, CDR1 is MDHEN and CDR2 SYDVKM. The V gene lost 6 bases and the J gene lost 8 bases, with 10 bases spanning the gap. The chain's CDR3 is CASRQEYGYTF. The DNA of the CDR3 is TGTGCCAGCAGACAGGAATACGGCTACACCTTC.

The gene calls are TRBV19 and TRBJ2-7; a weak D match, TRBD1 (6 bases). CDR3 length: 14 amino acids. V lost 1 base to trimming and J lost 4 bases, with 11 bases between them. CDR1 and CDR2 from the germline V gene are LNHDA and SQIVND (reference sequence). CDR3 protein: CASSIADSRYEQYF. The CDR3 DNA reads as TGTGCCAGTAGTATAGCGGACAGTAGGTACGAGCAGTACTTC.

This clone has just one count. V and J are TRBV28 and TRBJ2-7; D possibly corresponds to TRBD2 (5 bases). The CDR3 has 13 amino acids. Germline V gene lookup returns CDR1 MDHEN and CDR2 SYDVKM. V was shortened by 4 bases and J by 2 bases, with 9 bases between the two germline ends. The CDR3 sequence is CASSSGNTYEQYF. The CDR3 nucleotides read TGTGCCAGCAGTTCCGGGAATACCTACGAGCAGTACTTC.

On this clone: At the DNA level, this CDR3 is encoded by other sequences in the same sample as well. The V and J genes are TRBV4-1 and TRBJ2-3, with 7 bases aligning to TRBD2. The CDR3 consists of 16 residues. J gave up 1 base and V 0 bases, and 4 bases lay outside the gene matches. The germline V gene has CDR1 MGHRA and CDR2 YSYEKL. CDR3 sequence reads: CASSQDPSGGTDTQYF. In DNA, the CDR3 is TGCGCCAGCAGCCAAGATCCGAGCGGGGGCACAGATACGCAGTATTTT.

The gene calls are TRBV30 and TRBJ1-1; maybe TRBD1 (6 bases). CDR3 length equals 14 residues. Deletions cut 8 bases from V and 3 bases from J, with 19 bases between. Germline CDR1 GTSNPN, CDR2 SVGIG (reference sequence). The CDR3 reads CALTRGRGDTEAFF. CDR3 nucleotides: TGTGCCCTTACGAGGGGGAGGGGTGACACTGAAGCTTTCTTT.

The chain joins TRBV10-3 to TRBJ1-2; TRBD1 is a possible D gene (6 bases). The CDR3 loop spans 13 amino acids. CDR1 ENHRY and CDR2 SYGVKD come from the germline V gene. Trimming stripped 4 bases from V and 4 bases from J, with 10 bases between. The CDR3 is CAISGGGGYGYTF. CDR3 nucleotides: TGTGCCATCAGTGGGGGGGGCGGCTATGGCTACACCTTC.

The genes are TRBV3-1 (or the pseudogene TRBV3-2) and TRBJ1-4, with D possibly being TRBD1 (5 bases). The germline CDR1 and CDR2 sequences are LGHDT and YNNKEL (reference sequence). This CDR3 contains 15 residues. V was cut by 2 bases and J by 5 bases, with 12 bases left in between. CDR3: CASSQRWDSNEKLFF. CDR3 coding DNA: TGTGCCAGCAGCCAAAGGTGGGACTCCAATGAAAAACTGTTTTTT.

V usage is TRBV12-5 and J usage is TRBJ1-4; D is perhaps TRBD1 (5 bases). Trimming pared 5 bases from V and 2 bases from J, leaving 9 bases between. Germline V gene sequence: CDR1 LGHNT, CDR2 FRNRAP. The length of the CDR3 is 14 residues. CDR3 sequence reads: CASGPRQTNEKLFF. The CDR3 DNA reads TGTGCTAGTGGTCCCCGACAGACTAATGAAAAACTGTTTTTT.

This chain joins TRBV5-1 and TRBJ2-1; 7 bases match TRBD1. Germline V gene sequence: CDR1 SGHRS, CDR2 YFSETQ. The V and J ends lost 5 bases and 8 bases, in that order; junction bases with no gene match: 4. This CDR3 spans 12 amino acids. The chain's CDR3 is CASSQQGYEQFF. The DNA for the CDR3 is TGCGCCAGCAGTCAACAGGGGTATGAGCAGTTCTTC.

The rearrangement links TRBV29-1 to TRBJ2-5, with TRBD1 matching over 10 bases. V lost 6 bases, J lost 4 bases, and 8 bases stayed unmatched. Germline CDR1 reads SQVTM; CDR2 reads ANQGSEA. The CDR3 covers 14 residues. In DNA form, the CDR3 reads TGCAGCGTGAAACGGGACAGGGGAACAGAGACCCAGTACTTC. Its translation is CSVKRDRGTETQYF. Using reference TRBV29-1 and TRBJ2-5 for the parts outside the CDR3, the full variable domain is SAVISQKPSRDICQRGTSLTIQCQVDSQVTMMFWYRQQPGQSLTLIATANQGSEATYESGFVIDKFPISRPNLTFSTLTVSNMSPEDSSIYLCSVKRDRGTETQYFGPGTRLLVL.

V usage is TRBV18 and J usage is TRBJ1-3, with D maybe TRBD1 (5 bases). With 2 bases removed from V and 0 bases from J, the gap between germline ends came to 11 bases. The CDR3 is made up of 16 amino acids. Germline-derived CDR1 and CDR2 are KGHSH and LQKENI. CDR3 region: CASSPSGHYSGNTIYF. CDR3 sequence (DNA): TGTGCCAGCTCACCATCCGGACATTACTCTGGAAACACCATATATTTT.

DNA of the CDR3: TGTGCCAGCTCACCACCCTTGGACAGTCCCAACGAGCAGTACTTC. The encoded protein is CASSPPLDSPNEQYF. The chain links TRBV18 to TRBJ2-7; D might be TRBD1 (6 bases). The CDR3 is 15 residues long. With 0 bases removed from V and 5 bases from J, the gap between germline ends came to 14 bases. Germline loops: CDR1 KGHSH, CDR2 LQKENI.

Here the CDR3 DNA reads TGTGCCAGCAGCTTGCGGACTAGCGGGGAAGGTACGCAGTATTTT. Translating gives CASSLRTSGEGTQYF. The rearrangement links TRBV11-2 to TRBJ2-3; TRBD2 aligns across 12 bases. There are 15 residues in the CDR3. Trimming removed 3 bases from V and 8 bases from J; junction bases left unmatched: 6. Germline lookup yields CDR1 SGHAT and CDR2 FQNNGV.